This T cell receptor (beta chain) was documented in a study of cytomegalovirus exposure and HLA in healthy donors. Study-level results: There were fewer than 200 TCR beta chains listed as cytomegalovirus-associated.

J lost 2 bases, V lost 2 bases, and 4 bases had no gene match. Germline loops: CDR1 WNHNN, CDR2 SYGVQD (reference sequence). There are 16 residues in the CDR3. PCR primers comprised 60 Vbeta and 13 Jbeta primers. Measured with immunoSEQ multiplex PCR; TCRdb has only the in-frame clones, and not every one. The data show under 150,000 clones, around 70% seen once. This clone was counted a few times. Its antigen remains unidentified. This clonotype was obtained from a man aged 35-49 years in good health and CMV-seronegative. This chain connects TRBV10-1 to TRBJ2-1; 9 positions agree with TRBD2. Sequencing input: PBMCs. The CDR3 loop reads CASSERGLAPYNEQFF. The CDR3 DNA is TGCGCCAGCAGTGAGAGGGGACTAGCCCCCTACAATGAGCAGTTCTTC.